A selection of T cell receptor beta chains follows, all from one sample in a study of CD8 T cells in Susac syndrome. Each CDR3 protein gets one entry after TCRdb re-called the immunoSEQ multiplex PCR reads with MiXCR. This table has 170,000 or so distinct CDR3 sequences, about 96% appearing once. The specimen sequenced was CD4+ T cells from PBMCs. These receptors came from a human donor with Susac syndrome. Both conserved end residues are part of each CDR3. A D gene is named only where the DNA matches it firmly. Some rows have no size entry. The others give once, few or many, or a class for an expanded clone.

cdr3_length,v_call,j_call,clone_size,d_call,cdr3_nt,cdr3_aa
13,TRBV28,TRBJ2-1,.,.,TGTGCCAGCAGGCCGACTTCTTACAATGAGCAGTTCTTC,CASRPTSYNEQFF
15,TRBV7-9,TRBJ2-1,.,TRBD2,TGTGCCAGCAGCTTAGGAGGACTAGCTGCGGCCCAGCAGTTCTTC,CASSLGGLAAAQQFF
13,TRBV7-3,TRBJ2-1,.,.,TGTGCCAGCAGCTCTGGGACTTACAATGAGCAGTTCTTC,CASSSGTYNEQFF
14,TRBV5-1,TRBJ2-5,.,.,TGCGCCAGCAGCTTGGGAGGAAGAGGAGAGACCCAGTACTTC,CASSLGGRGETQYF
10,TRBV2,TRBJ2-5,.,.,TGTGCCAGCAACCGGGAGACCCAGTACTTC,CASNRETQYF
15,TRBV9,TRBJ2-5,.,.,TGTGCCAGCAGCGTTTGGCGGGATCGGGGAGAGACCCAGTACTTC,CASSVWRDRGETQYF
13,TRBV2,TRBJ2-1,.,TRBD1,TGTGCCAGCAGTCCTCGGACAGGGTATGAGCAGTTCTTC,CASSPRTGYEQFF
13,TRBV28,TRBJ2-5,.,.,TGTGCCAGCAGTCCCCCCCCTGCGGAGACCCAGTACTTC,CASSPPPAETQYF
13,TRBV24-1,TRBJ2-1,.,TRBD2,TGTGCCACCAGTGAGATGGGGGGGTATGAGCAGTTCTTC,CATSEMGGYEQFF
15,TRBV25-1,TRBJ1-5,.,TRBD1,TGTGCCAGTCAAGCGATCGGACAGGGCAATCAGCCCCAGCATTTT,CASQAIGQGNQPQHF
13,TRBV20-1,TRBJ1-2,.,.,TGCAGTGCGAACAAGCCCGGTGTAATCGGCTACACCTTC,CSANKPGVIGYTF
18,TRBV6-5,TRBJ2-1,.,TRBD2,TGTGCCAGCAGTTACGGCGGGGTTCTTAGCGGGGGTTACAATGAGCAGTTCTTC,CASSYGGVLSGGYNEQFF
13,TRBV30,TRBJ1-1,.,.,TGTGCCTGGAGGGCAGTTATGAACACTGAAGCTTTCTTT,CAWRAVMNTEAFF
14,TRBV20-1,TRBJ2-6,once,.,TGCAGTGCCCCCATCCTCTCTGGGGCCAACGTCCTGACTTTC,CSAPILSGANVLTF
16,TRBV30,TRBJ2-3,.,.,TGTGCCTGGCACCGGGGCGGGGCGGGACCCACAGATACGCAGTATTTT,CAWHRGGAGPTDTQYF
16,TRBV24-1,TRBJ1-6,once,.,TGTGCCACCAGTGACGGAGGGGGGGGCGATAGTTCACCCCTCCACTTT,CATSDGGGGDSSPLHF
18,TRBV9,TRBJ1-3,.,TRBD1,TGTGCCAGCAGTGCCGGGACAGGGATCCTCATGGCTGGAAACACCATATATTTT,CASSAGTGILMAGNTIYF
13,TRBV7-3,TRBJ1-1,.,.,TGTGCCAGCAGCTTCGGGCGGAACACTGAAGCTTTCTTT,CASSFGRNTEAFF
15,TRBV7-2,TRBJ1-1,.,.,TGTGCCAGCAGCTTAGCGGCAGGGGAGAAGGGTGAAGCTTTCTTT,CASSLAAGEKGEAFF
11,TRBV7-2,TRBJ2-1,few,.,TGTGCCAGCAGCCCCTACAATGAGCAGTTCTTC,CASSPYNEQFF
14,TRBV2,TRBJ2-2,.,TRBD1,TGTGCCAGCAGACAGGGGGCAAGGTCGGGGGAGCTGTTTTTT,CASRQGARSGELFF
13,TRBV29-1,TRBJ1-5,.,.,TGCAGCGTTGAAACGGGGGTCAATCAGCCCCAGCATTTT,CSVETGVNQPQHF
12,TRBV30,TRBJ1-5,.,.,TGTGCCTGGAGTGTACGAGGACAGCCCCAGCATTTT,CAWSVRGQPQHF
14,TRBV19,TRBJ1-6,.,TRBD1,TGTGCCAGTAGCCCGACAGGGGATAATTCACCCCTCCACTTT,CASSPTGDNSPLHF
14,TRBV18,TRBJ2-7,.,.,TGTGCCAGCTCAAGCCTACCCTCAGCCTACGAGCAGTACTTC,CASSSLPSAYEQYF
16,TRBV5-4,TRBJ2-1,.,TRBD2,TGTGCCAGCAGCTGGACTAGCGGGGGGGCCGGGGGTGAGCAGTTCTTC,CASSWTSGGAGGEQFF
14,TRBV29-1,TRBJ2-1,.,.,TGCAGCGTTGAGTTCAGCGGGTATTACAATGAGCAGTTCTTC,CSVEFSGYYNEQFF
14,TRBV20-1,TRBJ1-6,.,TRBD1,TGCAGTGCTACCCGGACAGGGGGTCGTTCACCCCTCCACTTT,CSATRTGGRSPLHF
15,TRBV15,TRBJ2-1,.,TRBD2,TGTGCCACCAGCAGAGGGGGACTAGTCGGATATGAGCAGTTCTTC,CATSRGGLVGYEQFF
17,TRBV6-5,TRBJ1-6,.,TRBD1,TGTGCCAGCAGTTACTCGATTACCCGGACAGGGGACTCACCCCTCCACTTT,CASSYSITRTGDSPLHF
12,TRBV6-2/TRBV6-3,TRBJ2-1,.,.,TGTGCCAGCAGTGGACTTTTCAATGAGCAGTTCTTC,CASSGLFNEQFF
12,TRBV29-1,TRBJ2-3,.,.,TGCAGCGCGGACTTAAGCACAGATACGCAGTATTTT,CSADLSTDTQYF
13,TRBV7-8,TRBJ2-1,.,.,TGTGCCAGCACGGGGGGAGGGGGAGGTGAGCAGTTCTTC,CASTGGGGGEQFF
16,TRBV19,TRBJ2-2,.,.,TGTGCCAGTAGTCTTCTCTTTGGAGCGAACACCGGGGAGCTGTTTTTT,CASSLLFGANTGELFF
14,TRBV6-5,TRBJ2-4,.,TRBD1,TGTGCCAGCAGAAGACAGGGAGCCAAAAACATTCAGTACTTC,CASRRQGAKNIQYF
14,TRBV4-1,TRBJ1-2,.,.,TGCGCCAGCAGTCCACGGGAGGCCCGGAATGGCTACACCTTC,CASSPREARNGYTF
16,TRBV6-6,TRBJ2-7,.,TRBD1,TGTGCCAGCAGTTACACCGAGCGGACAGGGGGCTACGAGCAGTACTTC,CASSYTERTGGYEQYF
18,TRBV6-5,TRBJ2-2,.,TRBD1,TGTGCCAGCAGTTATCCCATTCGACAGGGGGCTAGCACCGGGGAGCTGTTTTTT,CASSYPIRQGASTGELFF
18,TRBV12-3/TRBV12-4,TRBJ2-7,.,TRBD2,TGTGCCAGCAGCCCCGGTGACCGACTAGCGGTTACAACCTACGAGCAGTACTTC,CASSPGDRLAVTTYEQYF
12,TRBV29-1,TRBJ2-1,.,.,TGCAGCGTTGTTCCCGGCAGCAATGAGCAGTTCTTC,CSVVPGSNEQFF
17,TRBV9,TRBJ2-3,.,.,TGTGCCAGCAGCGCAGAGGGTTCGGGGTTCGCCACAGATACGCAGTATTTT,CASSAEGSGFATDTQYF